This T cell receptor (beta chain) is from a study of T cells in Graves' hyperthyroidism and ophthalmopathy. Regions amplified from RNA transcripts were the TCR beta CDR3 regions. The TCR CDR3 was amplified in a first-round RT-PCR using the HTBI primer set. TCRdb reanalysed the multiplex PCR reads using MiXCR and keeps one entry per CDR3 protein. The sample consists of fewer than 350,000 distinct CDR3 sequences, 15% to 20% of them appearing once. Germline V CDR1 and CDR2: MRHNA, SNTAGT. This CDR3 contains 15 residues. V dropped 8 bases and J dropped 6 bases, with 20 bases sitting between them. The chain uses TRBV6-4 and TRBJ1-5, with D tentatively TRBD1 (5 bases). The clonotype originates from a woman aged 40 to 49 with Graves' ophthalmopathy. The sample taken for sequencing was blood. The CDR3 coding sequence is TGTGCCAGCTTTCGTAGGGGCCGGGGTTCTCAGCCCCAGCATTTT. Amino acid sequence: CASFRRGRGSQPQHF.